These T cell receptor beta chains were read from a single sample in a study of T cells in Graves' hyperthyroidism and ophthalmopathy. One entry per CDR3 protein results from TCRdb running MiXCR on the multiplex PCR reads. This table holds under 350,000 distinct CDR3 sequences, roughly 15% found once. The sequenced material came from blood. These receptors were taken from a woman aged 40 to 49 with Graves' ophthalmopathy. CDR3s include the opening cysteine and the closing phenylalanine or tryptophan. Fields, in order: J gene, clone size, D gene, V gene, CDR3 DNA, CDR3 protein. A D gene is named only where the DNA matches it firmly. Only some rows state a clone size, as once, few, many or a class for expanded clones.

j_call: TRBJ1-6; clone_size: many; d_call: TRBD1; v_call: TRBV20-1; cdr3_nt: TGCAGTGCCCTGACAGGGATAAATTCACCCCTCCACTTT; cdr3_aa: CSALTGINSPLHF
j_call: TRBJ2-5; clone_size: many; d_call: TRBD2; v_call: TRBV20-1; cdr3_nt: TGCAGTGCTAGAGCCCCTAGCGGGAGGGCTAAAGAGACCCAGTACTTC; cdr3_aa: CSARAPSGRAKETQYF
j_call: TRBJ1-2; clone_size: -; d_call: -; v_call: TRBV5-8; cdr3_nt: TGTGCCAGCAGCTTGGAAAGGGGGTCTAACTATGGCTACACCTTC; cdr3_aa: CASSLERGSNYGYTF
j_call: TRBJ2-1; clone_size: -; d_call: -; v_call: TRBV3-1; cdr3_nt: TGTGCCAGCGAGGGGGTGGGCGGGTATGAGCAGTTCTTC; cdr3_aa: CASEGVGGYEQFF
j_call: TRBJ2-3; clone_size: many; d_call: TRBD2; v_call: TRBV6-2/TRBV6-3; cdr3_nt: TGTGCCAGCAGTCCCCTAGCGGGAGCGGGTGATACGCAGTATTTT; cdr3_aa: CASSPLAGAGDTQYF
j_call: TRBJ2-7; clone_size: many; d_call: -; v_call: TRBV28; cdr3_nt: TGTGCCAGCAGTCTGCTGGGCTACGAGCAGTACTTC; cdr3_aa: CASSLLGYEQYF
j_call: TRBJ2-7; clone_size: many; d_call: -; v_call: TRBV12-3/TRBV12-4; cdr3_nt: TGTGCCAGCAGTTGGGGGGTTTACGAGCAGTACTTC; cdr3_aa: CASSWGVYEQYF
j_call: TRBJ2-7; clone_size: -; d_call: -; v_call: TRBV20-1; cdr3_nt: TGCAGTGCCACCCGTTCGGCCTATTACGAGCAGTACTTC; cdr3_aa: CSATRSAYYEQYF
j_call: TRBJ2-1; clone_size: -; d_call: TRBD2; v_call: TRBV7-8; cdr3_nt: TGTGCCAGCAGCTTAATTAGCGGGGGGCGGGAGTTCTTC; cdr3_aa: CASSLISGGREFF
j_call: TRBJ2-7; clone_size: once; d_call: TRBD2; v_call: TRBV18; cdr3_nt: TGTGCCAGCTCATCATGGACTAGCGGGAGATCACATGGCTCCTACGAGCAGTACTTC; cdr3_aa: CASSSWTSGRSHGSYEQYF
j_call: TRBJ1-3; clone_size: -; d_call: -; v_call: TRBV7-9; cdr3_nt: TGTGCCAGCAGCTTTGGGACTCTATCCCTCCGTGGGGGAAACACCATATATTTT; cdr3_aa: CASSFGTLSLRGGNTIYF
j_call: TRBJ2-7; clone_size: -; d_call: TRBD2; v_call: TRBV11-2; cdr3_nt: TGTGCCAGCAGCTTAAGCGGGGGCAGGCAGTACTTC; cdr3_aa: CASSLSGGRQYF
j_call: TRBJ2-2; clone_size: -; d_call: -; v_call: TRBV10-1; cdr3_nt: TGCGCCAGCAGACCGACTAGAGGGGCCGGGGAGCTGTTTTTT; cdr3_aa: CASRPTRGAGELFF
j_call: TRBJ2-5; clone_size: many; d_call: -; v_call: TRBV12-3/TRBV12-4; cdr3_nt: TGTGCCAGCAGTCAAAACCTCGGGGAGACCCAGTACTTC; cdr3_aa: CASSQNLGETQYF
j_call: TRBJ2-3; clone_size: few; d_call: TRBD2; v_call: TRBV4-2; cdr3_nt: TGTGCCAGCAGCCAAGGGACTAGCGGGAGAATTGGCACAGATACGCAGTATTTT; cdr3_aa: CASSQGTSGRIGTDTQYF
j_call: TRBJ2-1; clone_size: few; d_call: TRBD2; v_call: TRBV5-1; cdr3_nt: TGCGCCAGCAGCTTGGAACCGGCTAGCGGGAGTCCGCTTGAGCAGTTCTTC; cdr3_aa: CASSLEPASGSPLEQFF
j_call: TRBJ2-1; clone_size: -; d_call: TRBD2; v_call: TRBV18; cdr3_nt: TGTGCCAGCTCACCGGGACTAGCGGGCGACAATGAGCAGTTCTTC; cdr3_aa: CASSPGLAGDNEQFF
j_call: TRBJ2-5; clone_size: -; d_call: -; v_call: TRBV29-1; cdr3_nt: TGCAGCGTGCGGCGGTCCCAAGAGACCCAGTACTTC; cdr3_aa: CSVRRSQETQYF
j_call: TRBJ1-3; clone_size: -; d_call: -; v_call: TRBV3-1; cdr3_nt: TGTGCCAGCAGCCGAGTCGGACAGTCTGGAAACACCATATATTTT; cdr3_aa: CASSRVGQSGNTIYF
j_call: TRBJ1-4; clone_size: -; d_call: -; v_call: TRBV6-1; cdr3_nt: TGTGCCAGCCGAAACCGGGGAGGTAGTGAAAAACTGTTTTTT; cdr3_aa: CASRNRGGSEKLFF
j_call: TRBJ2-1; clone_size: few; d_call: -; v_call: TRBV7-9; cdr3_nt: TGTGCCAGCAGCCCATCTCGCGGCGGGAACCACCTCTACAATGAGCAGTTCTTC; cdr3_aa: CASSPSRGGNHLYNEQFF
j_call: TRBJ1-2; clone_size: -; d_call: -; v_call: TRBV4-1; cdr3_nt: TGCGCCAGCAGCCGTTCTGCGGTGGGGATTGACTATGGCTACACCTTC; cdr3_aa: CASSRSAVGIDYGYTF
j_call: TRBJ2-3; clone_size: many; d_call: TRBD2; v_call: TRBV27; cdr3_nt: TGTGCCAGCAGTCTCAGGACTAGCGGGAGTACAGATACGCAGTATTTT; cdr3_aa: CASSLRTSGSTDTQYF
j_call: TRBJ2-3; clone_size: many; d_call: -; v_call: TRBV28; cdr3_nt: TGTGCCAGCAGTATGTACTTGACAGATACGCAGTATTTT; cdr3_aa: CASSMYLTDTQYF
j_call: TRBJ2-5; clone_size: few; d_call: -; v_call: TRBV4-1; cdr3_nt: TGCGCCAGCAGCCAAGGCAGCCAACCTAGGGGAGAGACCCAGTACTTC; cdr3_aa: CASSQGSQPRGETQYF
j_call: TRBJ2-5; clone_size: many; d_call: TRBD2; v_call: TRBV2; cdr3_nt: TGTGCCAGCGGGGGACTAGCGGATCTTTCGTACTTC; cdr3_aa: CASGGLADLSYF
j_call: TRBJ1-2; clone_size: many; d_call: -; v_call: TRBV20-1; cdr3_nt: TGCAGTGCTACCCCGACAAGAGGCTACACCTTC; cdr3_aa: CSATPTRGYTF
j_call: TRBJ1-5; clone_size: -; d_call: TRBD1; v_call: TRBV28; cdr3_nt: TGTGCCAGCAGAGGACAGGGGTATAGCAATCAGCCCCAGCATTTT; cdr3_aa: CASRGQGYSNQPQHF
j_call: TRBJ2-1; clone_size: -; d_call: TRBD2; v_call: TRBV5-1; cdr3_nt: TGCGCCAGCAGCCGGGCTAGCGGGGGCAGAGAGCAGTTCTTC; cdr3_aa: CASSRASGGREQFF
j_call: TRBJ2-7; clone_size: many; d_call: TRBD2; v_call: TRBV20-1; cdr3_nt: TGCAGTGCTCGAGATAGCGGGACCGCCTACGAGCAGTACTTC; cdr3_aa: CSARDSGTAYEQYF
j_call: TRBJ2-1; clone_size: few; d_call: -; v_call: TRBV7-9; cdr3_nt: TGTGCCAGCAGCGCCGGACAGATAGCCTCCTACAATGAGCAGTTCTTC; cdr3_aa: CASSAGQIASYNEQFF
j_call: TRBJ1-4; clone_size: -; d_call: -; v_call: TRBV28; cdr3_nt: TGTGCCAGCAGTTTAATCGTCACCTCAAAGTCTAATGAAAAACTGTTTTTT; cdr3_aa: CASSLIVTSKSNEKLFF
j_call: TRBJ1-5; clone_size: many; d_call: -; v_call: TRBV28; cdr3_nt: TGTGCCAGCAGTCAGCCGGGAGAGCCCCAGCATTTT; cdr3_aa: CASSQPGEPQHF